This T cell receptor (beta chain) was identified during a study of T cell responses to AZD1222 COVID-19 vaccine. The CDR3 runs to 14 residues. V trimming: 7 bases; J trimming: 5 bases; junction bases outside the gene matches: 2. Germline V gene data show CDR1 as SGDLS and CDR2 as YYNGEE. Profiling relied on immunoSEQ multiplex PCR, and the TCRdb table lists in-frame clones only, not all of them. The table includes about 150,000 clones, about 89% detected once. The sequencing here drew on peripheral blood, taken on day 0 of AZD1222 vaccination. The clonotype comes from an adult in good health. V is TRBV9 and J is TRBJ2-5; 16 bases are shared with TRBD2. CDR3 protein: CASSGLAGGETQYF. The CDR3 DNA is TGTGCCAGCTCGGGACTAGCGGGAGGGGAGACCCAGTACTTC.